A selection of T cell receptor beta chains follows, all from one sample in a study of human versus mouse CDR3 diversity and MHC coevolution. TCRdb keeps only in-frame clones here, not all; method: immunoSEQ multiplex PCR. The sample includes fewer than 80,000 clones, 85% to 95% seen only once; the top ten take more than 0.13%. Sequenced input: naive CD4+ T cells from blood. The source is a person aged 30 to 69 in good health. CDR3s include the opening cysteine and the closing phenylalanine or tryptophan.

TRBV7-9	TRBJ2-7	CASSLDWDEQYF
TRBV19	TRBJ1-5	CASSIRDSSGNQPQHF
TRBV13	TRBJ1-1	CASSFQMNTEAFF
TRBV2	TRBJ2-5	CASRQVSETQYF
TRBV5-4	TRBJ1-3	CASSLDLGGAGNTIYF
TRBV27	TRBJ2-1	CASSSPDSGRNEQFF
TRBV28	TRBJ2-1	CASNRGDRPSYNEQFF
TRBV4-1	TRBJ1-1	CASSHPRGGRGGTEAFF
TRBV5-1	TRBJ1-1	CASSLTGENTEAFF
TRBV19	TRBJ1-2	CASSPQAGAGYGYTF
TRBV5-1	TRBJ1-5	CASSLVGAGNQPQHF
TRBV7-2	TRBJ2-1	CASRAGTGQMGSSYNEQFF
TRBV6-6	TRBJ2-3	CASSYETIGTQYF
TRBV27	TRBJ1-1	CASSFEGGSTEAFF
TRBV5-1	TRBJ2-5	CASSLARGQAQETQYF
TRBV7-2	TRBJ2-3	CASSLNYGSTDTQYF
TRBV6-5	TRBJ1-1	CASSYSGLLNTEAFF
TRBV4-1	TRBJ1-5	CASSQVLRRNQPQHF
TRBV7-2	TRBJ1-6	CASSSPGGGNSPLHF
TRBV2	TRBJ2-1	CASSVASGRYEQFF
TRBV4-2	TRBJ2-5	CASSRLVQETQYF
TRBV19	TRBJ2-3	CASSLEARATDTQYF
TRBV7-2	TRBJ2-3	CASSLVHPAGPVNTQYF
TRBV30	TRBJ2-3	CAWTALAGADTQYF
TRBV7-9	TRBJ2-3	CASSAGTSGGGRDTQYF
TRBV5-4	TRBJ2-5	CASSATGTSGQQETQYF
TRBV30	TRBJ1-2	CAWSQRGGSFVRGYTF
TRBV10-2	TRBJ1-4	CASQDSLNEKLFF
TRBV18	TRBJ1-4	CASSPGPSSEKLFF
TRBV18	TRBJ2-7	CASSPDRGRSYEQYF
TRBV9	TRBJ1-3	CASSVGAAVSGNTIYF
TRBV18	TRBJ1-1	CASSGGRQQNTEAFF
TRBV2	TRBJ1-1	CASSREPGQGRAFF
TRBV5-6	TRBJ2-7	CASSSNGGGGQGKYEQYF
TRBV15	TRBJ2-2	CATSRDRGAGELFF
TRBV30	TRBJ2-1	CAWSVGTSEYNEQFF
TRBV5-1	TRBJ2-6	CASSLKLSGANVLTF
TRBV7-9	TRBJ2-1	CASSSYIPLGSAEQFF
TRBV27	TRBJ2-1	CASSRTGGEQFF
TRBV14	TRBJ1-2	CASSRQATNYGYTF
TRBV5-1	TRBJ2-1	CASSLAPGNEQFF
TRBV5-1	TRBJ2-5	CASSLVSQETQYF
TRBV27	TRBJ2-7	CASSRSGQTSKEQYF